A selection of T cell receptor beta chains follows, all from one sample in a study of cytomegalovirus exposure and HLA in healthy donors. Clones were sequenced by immunoSEQ multiplex PCR, and TCRdb holds only the in-frame ones, with some missing. This sample has about 98,000 clones, with over 65% found just once. Specimen: PBMCs. These TCRs come from a male donor in good health and CMV-seronegative. Each CDR3 is given with its conserved first and last residue. D genes are given only for firm matches. A clone size is listed for some rows: how often the clone was seen (once, few, many), or a class if it is expanded.

size,V,J,D,CDR3,DNA
NA,TRBV28,TRBJ1-4,TRBD1,CASSPPDRASGRREKLFF,TGTGCCAGCAGTCCTCCCGACAGGGCATCAGGTCGTAGAGAAAAACTGTTTTTT
once,TRBV15,TRBJ1-1,NA,CATSRDRQVTEAFF,TGTGCCACCAGCAGAGATCGGCAGGTAACTGAAGCTTTCTTT
NA,TRBV5-1,TRBJ1-1,NA,CASSLASGVSTEAFF,TGCGCCAGCAGCTTGGCGTCAGGGGTGAGCACTGAAGCTTTCTTT
many,TRBV5-8,TRBJ2-1,NA,CASSLDLSSYNEQFF,TGTGCCAGCAGCTTGGACCTGAGCTCCTACAATGAGCAGTTCTTC
few,TRBV2,TRBJ2-1,TRBD2,CASRQGGGSGRMNEQFF,TGTGCCAGCAGGCAAGGGGGTGGTAGCGGGAGGATGAATGAGCAGTTCTTC
few,TRBV7-3,TRBJ2-5,NA,CASSLGPWQETQYF,TGTGCCAGCAGCTTGGGCCCGTGGCAAGAGACCCAGTACTTC
many,TRBV5-1,TRBJ1-2,NA,CASSSSGGYGYTF,TGCGCCAGCAGCTCCTCGGGAGGCTATGGCTACACCTTC
NA,TRBV5-6,TRBJ2-5,TRBD1,CASSWGQGAGETQYF,TGTGCCAGCAGCTGGGGACAGGGGGCAGGGGAGACCCAGTACTTC
NA,TRBV4-3,TRBJ2-1,TRBD2,CASSQDIGTRSNEQFF,TGCGCCAGCAGCCAAGATATTGGGACTAGAAGTAATGAGCAGTTCTTC
NA,TRBV6-5,TRBJ2-5,TRBD1,CASRSPRQGRETQYF,TGTGCCAGCAGGTCTCCTCGACAGGGTAGGGAGACCCAGTACTTC
NA,TRBV15,TRBJ2-1,NA,CATSRDGRNEQFF,TGTGCCACCAGCAGAGATGGCCGAAATGAGCAGTTCTTC
NA,TRBV5-4,TRBJ2-5,TRBD2,CASSPTSGSPETQYF,TGTGCCAGCAGCCCGACTAGCGGGAGTCCAGAGACCCAGTACTTC
NA,TRBV5-6,TRBJ2-5,TRBD1,CASSLSGTGGWETQYF,TGTGCCAGCAGCTTATCGGGGACAGGGGGCTGGGAGACCCAGTACTTC
NA,TRBV27,TRBJ2-1,TRBD2,CASSPPGTTEFF,TGTGCCAGCTCGCCCCCCGGGACTACTGAGTTCTTC
NA,TRBV5-4,TRBJ2-6,NA,CASSWGQGMAGANVLTF,TGTGCCAGCAGCTGGGGCCAGGGGATGGCCGGGGCCAACGTCCTGACTTTC
NA,TRBV30,TRBJ1-6,NA,CAWSVGSVNNSPLHF,TGTGCCTGGAGTGTCGGCAGCGTCAATAATTCACCCCTCCACTTT
few,TRBV18,TRBJ1-4,TRBD1,CASSPSRQGEKLFF,TGTGCCAGCTCACCGTCCCGACAGGGCGAAAAACTGTTTTTT
NA,TRBV30,TRBJ1-6,TRBD1,CAWRPDRRDNNSPLHF,TGTGCCTGGAGGCCGGACAGGAGAGACAATAATTCACCCCTCCACTTT
once,TRBV9,TRBJ1-2,NA,CASRGLGGYTF,TGTGCCAGCAGGGGGCTAGGGGGCTACACCTTC
NA,TRBV7-2,TRBJ1-1,NA,CASSSTGYNTEAFF,TGTGCCAGCAGCAGTACAGGTTACAACACTGAAGCTTTCTTT
NA,TRBV6-1,TRBJ1-5,NA,CASSVNQPQHF,TGTGCCAGCAGCGTCAATCAGCCCCAGCATTTT
NA,TRBV27,TRBJ2-1,TRBD1,CASSLFPGQGLDEQFF,TGTGCCAGCAGTTTATTTCCGGGACAGGGTCTCGATGAGCAGTTCTTC
NA,TRBV30,TRBJ2-7,NA,CAWSKVTGRGEQYF,TGTGCCTGGAGCAAGGTAACTGGGAGAGGAGAGCAGTACTTC
NA,TRBV5-1,TRBJ1-2,TRBD1,CASSLGQGTSGYTF,TGCGCCAGCAGCTTAGGACAGGGTACGAGCGGCTACACCTTC
NA,TRBV6-6,TRBJ2-7,NA,CASSSPTLGSYEQYF,TGTGCCAGCAGTTCCCCGACTTTGGGCTCCTACGAGCAGTACTTC
NA,TRBV4-1,TRBJ2-7,TRBD2,CASSQVDSGRGYEQYF,TGCGCCAGCAGCCAAGTGGATAGCGGGAGAGGCTACGAGCAGTACTTC
once,TRBV19,TRBJ2-3,NA,CASSITQGSTDTQYF,TGTGCCAGTAGTATTACGCAGGGGAGCACAGATACGCAGTATTTT
NA,TRBV6-5,TRBJ2-6,TRBD1,CASSYDRGGGANVLTF,TGTGCCAGCAGTTACGACAGGGGGGGTGGGGCCAACGTCCTGACTTTC
once,TRBV7-9,TRBJ1-5,TRBD1,CASSSGTGGDQPQHF,TGTGCCAGCAGCTCAGGGACAGGGGGCGATCAGCCCCAGCATTTT
NA,TRBV29-1,TRBJ2-7,TRBD1,CSVESATGVTAEQYF,TGCAGCGTTGAATCCGCGACAGGGGTAACTGCCGAGCAGTACTTC
NA,TRBV19,TRBJ2-1,TRBD2,CASSWTSVHNEQFF,TGTGCCAGTAGTTGGACTAGCGTGCACAATGAGCAGTTCTTC
once,TRBV5-8,TRBJ1-1,TRBD1,CASSAGTENTEAFF,TGTGCCAGCAGCGCCGGGACAGAGAACACTGAAGCTTTCTTT